This paragraph covers one T cell receptor beta chain sequence. Its specificity is not known. Each specimen consisted of 1-10 million cryopreserved PBMC prior to extraction of DNA. Version v3.0 of the immunoSEQ assay was performed at survey level. Some clones are missing from TCRdb's copy, which holds only in-frame ones; the method was immunoSEQ multiplex PCR. The profile shows 15,000 to 20,000 clones, 79% of them singletons. This sample stems from a study of long-term antiretroviral therapy in people with HIV. Study-level findings and limits: Missing from the dataset were any data on ART adherence, viral resistance or therapy changes. After ART, diversity increased yet remained lower than transplant donor controls.

The receptor's source is a middle-aged woman with HIV. The source material was unsorted PBMCs, sampled 2.3 years after starting antiretroviral therapy.

This CDR3 is CASRIGHTTNTEAFF. Here the CDR3 DNA reads TGCGCCAGCAGGATTGGTCACACCACGAACACTGAAGCTTTCTTT. The chain recombines TRBV4-1 with TRBJ1-1, with D unclear. Germline V gene data show CDR1 as MGHRA and CDR2 as YSYEKL. The CDR3 covers 15 residues. The V and J ends lost 6 bases and 1 base respectively, with 15 bases between them.